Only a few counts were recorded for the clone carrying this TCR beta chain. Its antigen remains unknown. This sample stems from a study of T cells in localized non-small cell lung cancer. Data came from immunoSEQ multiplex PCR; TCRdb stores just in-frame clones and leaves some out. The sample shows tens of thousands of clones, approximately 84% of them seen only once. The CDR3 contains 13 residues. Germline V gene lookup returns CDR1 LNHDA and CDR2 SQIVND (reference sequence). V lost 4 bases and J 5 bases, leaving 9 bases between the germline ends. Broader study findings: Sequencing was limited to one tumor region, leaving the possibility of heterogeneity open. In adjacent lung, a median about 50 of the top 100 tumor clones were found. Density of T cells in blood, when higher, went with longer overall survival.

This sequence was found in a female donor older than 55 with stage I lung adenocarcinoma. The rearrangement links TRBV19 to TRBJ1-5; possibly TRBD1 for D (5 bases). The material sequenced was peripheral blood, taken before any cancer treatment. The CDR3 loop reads CASSRGDHQPQHF. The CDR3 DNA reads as TGTGCCAGTAGTAGGGGGGATCATCAGCCCCAGCATTTT.